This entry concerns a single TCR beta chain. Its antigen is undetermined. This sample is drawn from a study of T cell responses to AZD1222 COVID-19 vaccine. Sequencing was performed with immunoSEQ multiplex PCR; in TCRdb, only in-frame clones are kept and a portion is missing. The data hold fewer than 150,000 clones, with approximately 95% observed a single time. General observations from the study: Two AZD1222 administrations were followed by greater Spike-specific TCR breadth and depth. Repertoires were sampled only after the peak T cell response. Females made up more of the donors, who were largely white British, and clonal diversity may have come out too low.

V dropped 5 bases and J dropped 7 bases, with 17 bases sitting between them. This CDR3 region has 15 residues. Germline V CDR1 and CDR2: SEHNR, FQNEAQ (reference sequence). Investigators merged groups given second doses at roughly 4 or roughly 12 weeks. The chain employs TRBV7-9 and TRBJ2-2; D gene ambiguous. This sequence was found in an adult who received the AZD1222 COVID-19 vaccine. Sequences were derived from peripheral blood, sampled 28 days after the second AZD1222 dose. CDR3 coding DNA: TGTGCCAGCAGCCGCACACGAGTGGGGAACGGGGAGCTGTTTTTT. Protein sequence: CASSRTRVGNGELFF.